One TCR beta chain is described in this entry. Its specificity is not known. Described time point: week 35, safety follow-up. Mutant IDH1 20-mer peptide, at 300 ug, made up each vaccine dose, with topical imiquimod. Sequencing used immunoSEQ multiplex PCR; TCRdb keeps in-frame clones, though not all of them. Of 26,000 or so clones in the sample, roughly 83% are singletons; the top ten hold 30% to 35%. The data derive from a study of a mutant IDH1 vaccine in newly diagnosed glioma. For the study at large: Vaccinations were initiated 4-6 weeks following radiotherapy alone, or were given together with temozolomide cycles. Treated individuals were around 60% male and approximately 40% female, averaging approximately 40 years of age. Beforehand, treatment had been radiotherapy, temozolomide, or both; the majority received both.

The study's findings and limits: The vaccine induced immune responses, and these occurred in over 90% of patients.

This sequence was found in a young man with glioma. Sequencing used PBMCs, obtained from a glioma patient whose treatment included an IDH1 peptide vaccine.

CDR3 bases: TGCGCCAGCAGCTTGGAGGGGGCCAACGTCCTGACTTTC. Residues: CASSLEGANVLTF. This chain uses TRBV5-1 with TRBJ2-6; D is ambiguous. Between the trimmed V and J ends, which lost 0 bases and 4 bases, there was a span of 2 bases. This CDR3 contains 13 residues. CDR1 and CDR2 from the germline V gene are SGHRS and YFSETQ.